This TCR beta chain is from a study of T cell responses to AZD1222 COVID-19 vaccine. Study-level findings and limits: Within unmutated variant regions lay the reported targets of nearly half of spike-specific TCRs. Among the donors, most were white British and more were female, and clonal diversity was possibly underestimated. With dominance at 160-218 and 743-854, vaccine-associated CD4 TCRs spanned spike.

Turning to this clone: Antigen unknown.

The V and J ends lost 5 bases and 10 bases, in that order; junction bases with no gene match: 4. In germline, CDR1 is LNHNV, CDR2 YYDKDF (reference sequence). This CDR3 contains 12 residues. The table came from immunoSEQ multiplex PCR; TCRdb's copy has only in-frame clones and leaves some out. The sample consists of tens of thousands of clones, more than 75% of them appearing once. V gene TRBV15 combines with J gene TRBJ2-1; 8 bases align to TRBD1. The sample was peripheral blood, taken on day 0 of AZD1222 vaccination. The receptor's source is an adult in good health. The CDR3 coding sequence is TGTGCCACCAGCTACAGGGGGGTGGAGCAGTTCTTC. This codes for CATSYRGVEQFF.